This T cell receptor beta chain was documented in a study of CD8+ T cells in alopecia areata. Study information: At a dose of 5 to 10 mg twice daily, oral tofacitinib was given to treated patients.

As to this clone: Its specificity is not known.

Overall study findings and caveats: Scalp sample sequencing also detects resident alphabeta T cells of normal skin.

CDR1 MGHRA and CDR2 YSYEKL come from the germline V gene. The V end was cut by 6 bases, the J end by 5 bases, with 24 bases between. This CDR3 has 17 residues. cDNA serving as the sequencing template came from extracted, reverse transcribed RNA. The data were produced by immunoSEQ multiplex PCR, yet TCRdb's version contains in-frame clones alone and is incomplete. The sample holds more than 75,000 clones, roughly two fifths seen once. This chain uses TRBV4-1 with TRBJ2-3; D may be TRBD2 (6 bases). The sample was CD4+ T cells sorted from blood. The sequence was obtained from a human donor with alopecia areata. The CDR3 nucleotides read TGCGCCAGCAGAGGCACCGCCGGGGCTAGCGTGCAAGATACGCAGTATTTT. Amino acids: CASRGTAGASVQDTQYF.